This T cell receptor beta chain came from a study of T cells in women clearing cervical HPV infection. Germline V gene lookup returns CDR1 MNHEY and CDR2 SVGEGT. This CDR3 has 13 residues. The data were produced by immunoSEQ multiplex PCR, yet TCRdb's version contains in-frame clones alone and is incomplete. Reported are about 30,000 clones; the ten largest clones contain around 2.8%. Regarding the study as a whole: Richness plus V gene abundances separated cases from controls with AUC 0.8 to 0.85.

Of note for this clone: Its antigen is unknown. The read gets to within 3 residues of the CDR3 end, and the germline J gene fills in the rest.

This sequence originates from a woman aged 18-70 years with a cervical HPV16 infection that either progressed to CIN3+ or cleared (not recorded which). The chain joins TRBV6-2 or TRBV6-3 to TRBJ1-5; 8 positions match TRBD1. Input material: blood buffy coat. This CDR3 is CASSPGTGGPQHF. CDR3 DNA, as far as it was read: TGTGCCAGCAGCCCCGGAACAGGGGGACCC.